This TCR beta chain was captured in a study of early T cells in non-severe SARS-CoV-2 infection. Study-level background: Bulk RNA taken from unsorted whole blood was sequenced, leaving chains unpaired.

Overall study findings and caveats: Comparison of clonotypes with VDJdb favored anti-spike CD8 responses while missing private and CD4 specificities.

This clonotype was counted between two and nine times. Its matching antigen is unknown. Germline V gene sequence: CDR1 KGHSH, CDR2 LQKENI. The CDR3 extends over 16 amino acids. The V end lost 4 bases, the J end lost 1 base, and 17 bases lay between the germline ends. Unique molecular identifiers were added to individual cDNA molecules. TCRdb recomputed calls from the 5' RACE reads with MiXCR, one row per CDR3 protein. The sample lists fewer than 100,000 distinct CDR3 sequences, approximately 13% occurring once. The chain joins TRBV18 to TRBJ2-7; weak D call: TRBD1 (5 bases). Sequencing used whole blood. This clonotype was obtained from an adult who was a healthcare worker with PCR-confirmed SARS-CoV-2 infection or an uninfected control (not recorded which). The CDR3 sequence is CASSQVAGHTSYEQYF. DNA of the CDR3: TGTGCCAGCTCACAGGTGGCAGGGCACACTTCCTACGAGCAGTACTTC.